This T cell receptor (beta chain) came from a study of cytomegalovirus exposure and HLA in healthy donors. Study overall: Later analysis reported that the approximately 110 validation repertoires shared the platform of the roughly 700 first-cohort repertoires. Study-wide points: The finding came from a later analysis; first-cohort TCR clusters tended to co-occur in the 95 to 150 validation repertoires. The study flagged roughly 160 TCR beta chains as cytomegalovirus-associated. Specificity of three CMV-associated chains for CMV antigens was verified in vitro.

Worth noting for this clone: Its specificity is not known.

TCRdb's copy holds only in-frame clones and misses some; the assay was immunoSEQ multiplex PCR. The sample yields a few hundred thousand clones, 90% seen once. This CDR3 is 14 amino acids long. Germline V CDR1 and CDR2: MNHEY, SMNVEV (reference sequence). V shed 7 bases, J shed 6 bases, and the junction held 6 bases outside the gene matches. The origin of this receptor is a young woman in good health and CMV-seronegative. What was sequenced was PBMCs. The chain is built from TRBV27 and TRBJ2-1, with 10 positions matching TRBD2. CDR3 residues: CASTLAGALNEQFF. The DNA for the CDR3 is TGTGCCAGCACTCTAGCGGGGGCCCTCAATGAGCAGTTCTTC.